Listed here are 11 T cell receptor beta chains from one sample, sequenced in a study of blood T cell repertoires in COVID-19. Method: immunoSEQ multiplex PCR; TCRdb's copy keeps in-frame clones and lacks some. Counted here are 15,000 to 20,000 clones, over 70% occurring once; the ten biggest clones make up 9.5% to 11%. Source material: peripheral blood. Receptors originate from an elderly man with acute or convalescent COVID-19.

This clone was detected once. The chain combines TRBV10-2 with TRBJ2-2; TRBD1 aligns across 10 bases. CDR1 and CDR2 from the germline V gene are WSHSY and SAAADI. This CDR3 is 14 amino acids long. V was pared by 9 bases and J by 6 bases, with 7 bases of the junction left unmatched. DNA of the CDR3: TGCGCCAGGTCGAGACAGGGGGCGCCCGGGGAGCTGTTTTTT. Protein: CARSRQGAPGELFF.

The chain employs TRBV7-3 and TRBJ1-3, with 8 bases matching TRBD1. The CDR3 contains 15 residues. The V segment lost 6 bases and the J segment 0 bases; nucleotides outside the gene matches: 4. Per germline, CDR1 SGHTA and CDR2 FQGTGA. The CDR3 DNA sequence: TGTGCCAGCAGAGAGACAGGGGCCTCTGGAAACACCATATATTTT. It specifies CASRETGASGNTIYF.

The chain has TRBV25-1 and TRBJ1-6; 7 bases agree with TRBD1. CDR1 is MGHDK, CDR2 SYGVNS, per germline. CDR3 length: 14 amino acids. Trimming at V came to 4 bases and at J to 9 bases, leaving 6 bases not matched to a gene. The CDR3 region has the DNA TGTGCCAGCAGTGTTTGGGACAGACTTTCACCCCTCCACTTT. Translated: CASSVWDRLSPLHF.

Here the CDR3 reads CASSELQGAGELFF. CDR3 coding DNA: TGTGCCAGCAGTGAACTACAGGGGGCCGGGGAGCTGTTTTTT. The chain joins TRBV6-1 to TRBJ2-2; 8 bases map to TRBD1. Trimming at V came to 2 bases and at J to 6 bases, leaving 2 bases not matched to a gene. Germline-derived CDR1 and CDR2 are MNHNS and SASEGT. This CDR3 has 14 amino acids.

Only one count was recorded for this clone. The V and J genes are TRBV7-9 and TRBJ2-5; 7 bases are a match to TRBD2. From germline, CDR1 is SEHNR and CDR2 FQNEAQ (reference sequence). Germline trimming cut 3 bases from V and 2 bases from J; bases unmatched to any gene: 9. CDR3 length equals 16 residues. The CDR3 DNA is TGTGCCAGCAGCTTTCCCCCGGGGGGAGAACAAGAGACCCAGTACTTC. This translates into CASSFPPGGEQETQYF.

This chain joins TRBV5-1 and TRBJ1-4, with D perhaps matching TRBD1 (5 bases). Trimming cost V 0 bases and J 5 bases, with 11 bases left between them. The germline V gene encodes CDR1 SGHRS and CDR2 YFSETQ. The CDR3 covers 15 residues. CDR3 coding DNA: TGCGCCAGCAGCTTGGTTCCGACAGCGAATGAAAAACTGTTTTTT. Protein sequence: CASSLVPTANEKLFF.

CDR3 in DNA: TGTGCCAGCACCTCAACCGGGACAGGGGTTGAAAAACTGTTTTTT. Residues: CASTSTGTGVEKLFF. V gene TRBV2 combines with J gene TRBJ1-4; 10 bases match TRBD1. CDR1 is SNHLY, CDR2 FYNNEI, per germline. V was clipped by 7 bases and J by 7 bases; unmatched bases: 9. CDR3 length: 15 amino acids.

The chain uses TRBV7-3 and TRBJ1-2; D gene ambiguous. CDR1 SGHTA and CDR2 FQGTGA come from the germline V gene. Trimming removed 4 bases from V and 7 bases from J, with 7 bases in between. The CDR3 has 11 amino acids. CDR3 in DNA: TGTGCCAGCAGCTCAGGTGGTGGCTACACCTTC. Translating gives CASSSGGGYTF.

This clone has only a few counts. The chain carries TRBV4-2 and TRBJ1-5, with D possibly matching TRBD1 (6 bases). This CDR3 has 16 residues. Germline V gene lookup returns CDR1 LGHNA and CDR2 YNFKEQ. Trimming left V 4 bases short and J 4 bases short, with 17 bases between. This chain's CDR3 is CASSPSADSRNQPQHF. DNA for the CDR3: TGTGCCAGCAGCCCAAGTGCGGACAGCAGAAATCAGCCCCAGCATTTT.

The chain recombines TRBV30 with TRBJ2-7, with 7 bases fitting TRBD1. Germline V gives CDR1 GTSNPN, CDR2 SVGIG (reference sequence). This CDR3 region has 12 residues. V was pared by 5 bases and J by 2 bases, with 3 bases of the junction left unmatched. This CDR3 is CAWDQGAYEQYF. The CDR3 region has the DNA TGTGCCTGGGATCAGGGGGCCTACGAGCAGTACTTC.

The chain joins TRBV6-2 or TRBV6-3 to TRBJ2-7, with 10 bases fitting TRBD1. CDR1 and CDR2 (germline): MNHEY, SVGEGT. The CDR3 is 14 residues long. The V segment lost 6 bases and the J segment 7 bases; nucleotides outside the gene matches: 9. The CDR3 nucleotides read TGTGCCAGCAGCCGTCCCGGGACAGGGGTAGAGCAGTACTTC. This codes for CASSRPGTGVEQYF.